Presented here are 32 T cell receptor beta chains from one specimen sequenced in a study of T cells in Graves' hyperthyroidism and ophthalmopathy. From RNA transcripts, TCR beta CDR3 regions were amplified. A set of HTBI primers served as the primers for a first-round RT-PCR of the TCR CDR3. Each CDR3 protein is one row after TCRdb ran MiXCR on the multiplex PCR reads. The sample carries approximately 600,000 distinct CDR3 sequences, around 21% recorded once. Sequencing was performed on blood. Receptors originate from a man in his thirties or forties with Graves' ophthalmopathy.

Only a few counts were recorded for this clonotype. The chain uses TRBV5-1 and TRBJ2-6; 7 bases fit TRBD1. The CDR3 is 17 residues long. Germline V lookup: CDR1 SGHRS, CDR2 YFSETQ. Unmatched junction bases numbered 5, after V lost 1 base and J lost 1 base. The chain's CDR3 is CASSLRGQTSGANVLTF. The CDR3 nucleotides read TGCGCCAGCAGCTTGAGGGGACAGACGTCTGGGGCCAACGTCCTGACTTTC.

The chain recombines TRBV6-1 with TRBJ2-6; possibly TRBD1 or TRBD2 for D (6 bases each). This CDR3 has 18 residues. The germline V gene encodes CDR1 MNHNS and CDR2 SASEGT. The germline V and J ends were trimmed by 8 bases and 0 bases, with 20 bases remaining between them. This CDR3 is CASLPWRGSTSGANVLTF. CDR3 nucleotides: TGTGCCAGCCTCCCTTGGAGGGGGAGTACCTCTGGGGCCAACGTCCTGACTTTC.

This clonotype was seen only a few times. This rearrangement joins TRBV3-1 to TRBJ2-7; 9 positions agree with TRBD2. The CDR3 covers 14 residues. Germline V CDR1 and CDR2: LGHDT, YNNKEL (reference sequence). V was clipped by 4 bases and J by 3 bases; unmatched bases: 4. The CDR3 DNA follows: TGTGCCAGCAGCCGGTTTAGCGGGAGCTACGAGCAGTACTTC. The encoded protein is CASSRFSGSYEQYF.

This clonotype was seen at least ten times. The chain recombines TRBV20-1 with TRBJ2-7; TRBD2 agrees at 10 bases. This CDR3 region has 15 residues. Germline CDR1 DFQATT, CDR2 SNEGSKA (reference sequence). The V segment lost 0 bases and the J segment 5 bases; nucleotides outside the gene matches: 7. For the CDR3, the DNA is TGCAGTGCTAGAGATACCAGGACTAGCGGAAACGAGCAGTACTTC. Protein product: CSARDTRTSGNEQYF.

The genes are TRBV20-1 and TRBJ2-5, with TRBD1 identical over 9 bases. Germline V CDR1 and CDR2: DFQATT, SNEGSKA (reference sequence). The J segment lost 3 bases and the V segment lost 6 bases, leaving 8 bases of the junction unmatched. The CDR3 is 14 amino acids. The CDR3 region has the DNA TGCAGTGCCCTACCGGGACAGGGAAAAGAGACCCAGTACTTC. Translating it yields CSALPGQGKETQYF.

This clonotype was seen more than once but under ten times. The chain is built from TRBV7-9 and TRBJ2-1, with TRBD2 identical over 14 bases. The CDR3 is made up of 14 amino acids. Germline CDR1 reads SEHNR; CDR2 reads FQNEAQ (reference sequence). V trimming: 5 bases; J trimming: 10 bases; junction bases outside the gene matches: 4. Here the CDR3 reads CASSPGLAGAEQFF. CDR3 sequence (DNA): TGTGCCAGCAGCCCGGGACTAGCGGGAGCAGAGCAGTTCTTC.

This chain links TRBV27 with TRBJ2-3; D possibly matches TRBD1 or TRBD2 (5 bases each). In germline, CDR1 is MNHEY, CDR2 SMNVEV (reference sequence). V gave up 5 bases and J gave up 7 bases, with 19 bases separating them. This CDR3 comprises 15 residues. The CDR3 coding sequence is TGTGCCAGCAGTCTGGGACCCCCCCCCGGGAATACGCAGTATTTT. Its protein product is CASSLGPPPGNTQYF.

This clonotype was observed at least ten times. This chain's CDR3 is CASSYGVGGSARYEQYF. Written as DNA, the CDR3 is TGTGCCAGCAGTTACGGAGTTGGAGGGAGCGCCAGGTACGAGCAGTACTTC. The chain employs TRBV28 and TRBJ2-7; possible D gene TRBD2, 6 bases. The CDR3 loop spans 17 amino acids. Germline V lookup: CDR1 MDHEN, CDR2 SYDVKM. V gave up 4 bases and J gave up 4 bases, with 23 bases separating them.

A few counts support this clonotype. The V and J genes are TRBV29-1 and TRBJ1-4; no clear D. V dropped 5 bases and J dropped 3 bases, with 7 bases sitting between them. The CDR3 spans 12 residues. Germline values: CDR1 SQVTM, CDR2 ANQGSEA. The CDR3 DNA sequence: TGCAGCGTTCGTGGCGCTAATGAAAAACTGTTTTTT. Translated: CSVRGANEKLFF.

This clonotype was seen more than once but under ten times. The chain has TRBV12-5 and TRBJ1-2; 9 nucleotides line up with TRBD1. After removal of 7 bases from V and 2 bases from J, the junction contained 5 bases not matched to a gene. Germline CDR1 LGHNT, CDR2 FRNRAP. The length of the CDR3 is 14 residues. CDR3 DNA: TGTGCTAGTGCCCCCGGGACAGGGAACTATGGCTACACCTTC. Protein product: CASAPGTGNYGYTF. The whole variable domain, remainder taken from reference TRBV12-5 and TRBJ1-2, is DARVTQTPRHKVTEMGQEVTMRCQPILGHNTVFWYRQTMMQGLELLAYFRNRAPLDDSGMPKDRFSAEMPDATLATLKIQPSEPRDSAVYFCASAPGTGNYGYTFGSGTRLTVV.

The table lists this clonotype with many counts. CDR3 protein: CASRTGVEQYF. The CDR3 DNA follows: TGTGCCAGCCGGACAGGGGTCGAGCAGTACTTC. This chain uses TRBV27 with TRBJ2-7, with 9 positions matching TRBD1. CDR1 and CDR2 (germline): MNHEY, SMNVEV (reference sequence). The junction had 2 bases not matched to a gene; V was cut back by 8 bases and J by 6 bases. The CDR3 is 11 residues long.

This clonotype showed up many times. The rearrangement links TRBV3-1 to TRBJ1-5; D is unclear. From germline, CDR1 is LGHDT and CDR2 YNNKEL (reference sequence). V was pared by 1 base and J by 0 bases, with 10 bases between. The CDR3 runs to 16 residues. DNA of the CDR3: TGTGCCAGCAGCCAAGGTCCCAGTAATAGCAATCAGCCCCAGCATTTT. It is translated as CASSQGPSNSNQPQHF.

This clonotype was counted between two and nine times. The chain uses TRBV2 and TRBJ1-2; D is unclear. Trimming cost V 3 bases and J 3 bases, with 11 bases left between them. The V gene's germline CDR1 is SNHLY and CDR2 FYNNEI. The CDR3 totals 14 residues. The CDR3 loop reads CASSDMSPDYGYTF. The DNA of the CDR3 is TGTGCCAGCAGTGATATGAGCCCGGACTATGGCTACACCTTC.

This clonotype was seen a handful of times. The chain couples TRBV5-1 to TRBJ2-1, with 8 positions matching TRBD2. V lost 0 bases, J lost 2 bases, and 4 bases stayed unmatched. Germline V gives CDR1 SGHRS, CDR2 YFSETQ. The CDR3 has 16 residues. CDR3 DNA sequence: TGCGCCAGCAGCTTGGTTACTAGCGGTCCCTACAATGAGCAGTTCTTC. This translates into CASSLVTSGPYNEQFF. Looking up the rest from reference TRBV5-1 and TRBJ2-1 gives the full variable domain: KAGVTQTPRYLIKTRGQQVTLSCSPISGHRSVSWYQQTPGQGLQFLFEYFSETQRNKGNFPGRFSGRQFSNSRSEMNVSTLELGDSALYLCASSLVTSGPYNEQFFGPGTRLTVL.

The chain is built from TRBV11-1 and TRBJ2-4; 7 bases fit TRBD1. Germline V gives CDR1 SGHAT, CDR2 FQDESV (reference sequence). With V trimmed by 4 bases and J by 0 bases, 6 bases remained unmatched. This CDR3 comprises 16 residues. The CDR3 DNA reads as TGTGCCAGCAGCTCTAGGGGACAGATAGCCAAAAACATTCAGTACTTC. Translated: CASSSRGQIAKNIQYF.

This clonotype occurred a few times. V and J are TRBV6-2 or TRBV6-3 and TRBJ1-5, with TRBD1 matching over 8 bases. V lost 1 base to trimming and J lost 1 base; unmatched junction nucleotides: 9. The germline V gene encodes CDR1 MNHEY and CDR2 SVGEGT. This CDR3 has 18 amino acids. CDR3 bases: TGTGCCAGCAGTTACTATATCAGGGGGCGAAAGAGCAATCAGCCCCAGCATTTT. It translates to CASSYYIRGRKSNQPQHF.

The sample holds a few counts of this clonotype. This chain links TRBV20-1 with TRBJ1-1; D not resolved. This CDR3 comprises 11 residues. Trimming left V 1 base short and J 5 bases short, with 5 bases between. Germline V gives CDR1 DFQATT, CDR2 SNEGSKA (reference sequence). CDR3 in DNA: TGCAGTGCTAGAGTGGAAACTGAAGCTTTCTTT. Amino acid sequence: CSARVETEAFF.

CDR3 bases: TGTGCCACCAGTGATTTGAACAGGGGGATCACAGATACGCAGTATTTT. It encodes CATSDLNRGITDTQYF. This chain joins TRBV24-1 and TRBJ2-3; 8 nucleotides agree with TRBD1. Trimming removed 0 bases from V and 2 bases from J; junction bases left unmatched: 3. CDR1 and CDR2 from the germline V gene are KGHDR and SFDVKD. CDR3 length equals 16 residues.

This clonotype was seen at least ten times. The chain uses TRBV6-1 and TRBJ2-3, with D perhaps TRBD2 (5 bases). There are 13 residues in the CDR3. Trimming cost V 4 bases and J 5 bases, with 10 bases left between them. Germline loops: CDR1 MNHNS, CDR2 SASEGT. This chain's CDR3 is CASSGQRRDTQYF. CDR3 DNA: TGTGCCAGCAGTGGCCAGCGGAGAGATACGCAGTATTTT.

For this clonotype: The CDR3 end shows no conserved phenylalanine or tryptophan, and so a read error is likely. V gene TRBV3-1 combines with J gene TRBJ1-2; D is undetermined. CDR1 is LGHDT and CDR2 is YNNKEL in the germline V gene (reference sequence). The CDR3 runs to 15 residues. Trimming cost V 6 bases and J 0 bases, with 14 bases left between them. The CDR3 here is CASSPTWNSNYGYTL. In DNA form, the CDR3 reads TGTGCCAGCAGTCCCACGTGGAACTCTAACTATGGCTACACCCTC.

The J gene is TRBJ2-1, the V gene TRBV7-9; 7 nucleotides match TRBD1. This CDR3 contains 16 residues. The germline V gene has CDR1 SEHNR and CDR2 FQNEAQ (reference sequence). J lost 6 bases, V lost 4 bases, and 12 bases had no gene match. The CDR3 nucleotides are TGTGCCAGCAGCTCTGAGGGGGCTCTCACGGGCAATGAGCAGTTCTTC. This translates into CASSSEGALTGNEQFF.

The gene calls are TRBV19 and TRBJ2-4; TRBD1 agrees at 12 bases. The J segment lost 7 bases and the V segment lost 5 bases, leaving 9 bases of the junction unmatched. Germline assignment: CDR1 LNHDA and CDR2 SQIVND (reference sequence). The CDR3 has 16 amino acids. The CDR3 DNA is TGTGCCAGTAGTTTCTCCCTGGGACAGGGGGCGAACATTCAGTACTTC. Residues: CASSFSLGQGANIQYF.

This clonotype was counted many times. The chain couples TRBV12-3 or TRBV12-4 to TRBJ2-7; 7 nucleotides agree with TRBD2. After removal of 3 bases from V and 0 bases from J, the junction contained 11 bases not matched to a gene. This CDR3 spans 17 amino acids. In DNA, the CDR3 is TGTGCCAGCAGTTTCCTAACCAGACAGCGGGACTCCTACGAGCAGTACTTC. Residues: CASSFLTRQRDSYEQYF.

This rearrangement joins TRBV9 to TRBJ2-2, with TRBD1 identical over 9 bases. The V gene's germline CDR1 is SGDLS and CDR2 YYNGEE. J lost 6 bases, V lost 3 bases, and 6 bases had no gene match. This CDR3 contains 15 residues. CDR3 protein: CASSGGQGVAGELFF. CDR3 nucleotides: TGTGCCAGCAGCGGGGGACAGGGAGTCGCCGGGGAGCTGTTTTTT.

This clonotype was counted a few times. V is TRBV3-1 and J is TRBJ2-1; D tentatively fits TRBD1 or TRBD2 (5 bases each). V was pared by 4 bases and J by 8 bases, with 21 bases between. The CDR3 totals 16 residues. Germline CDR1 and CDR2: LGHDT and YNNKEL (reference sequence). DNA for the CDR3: TGTGCCAGCAGCCCTTCTTTAAGGTACCGAGGGGATGAGCAGTTCTTC. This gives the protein CASSPSLRYRGDEQFF.

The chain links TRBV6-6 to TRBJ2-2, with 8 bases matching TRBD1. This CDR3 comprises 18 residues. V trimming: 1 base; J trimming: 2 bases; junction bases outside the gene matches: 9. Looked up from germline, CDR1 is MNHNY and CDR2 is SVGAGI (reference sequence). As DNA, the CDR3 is TGTGCCAGCAGTTACTTCGGCAGGGGGCAGGATAACACCGGGGAGCTGTTTTTT. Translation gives CASSYFGRGQDNTGELFF.

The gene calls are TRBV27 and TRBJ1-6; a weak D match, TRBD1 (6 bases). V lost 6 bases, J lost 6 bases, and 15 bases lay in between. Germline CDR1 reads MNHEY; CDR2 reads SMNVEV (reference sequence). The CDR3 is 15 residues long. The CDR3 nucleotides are TGTGCCAGCAGATACATACAGGGTTTTAATTCACCCCTCCACTTT. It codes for CASRYIQGFNSPLHF.

CDR3 protein: CASSVSRRELRTDTQYF. The DNA of the CDR3 is TGTGCCAGCAGCGTAAGTAGGAGGGAGTTGAGGACAGATACGCAGTATTTT. The J gene is TRBJ2-3, the V gene TRBV9, with D tentatively TRBD2 (6 bases). CDR1 is SGDLS and CDR2 is YYNGEE in the germline V gene. The CDR3 sequence is 17 residues long. V was cut by 1 base and J by 3 bases, with 18 bases left in between.

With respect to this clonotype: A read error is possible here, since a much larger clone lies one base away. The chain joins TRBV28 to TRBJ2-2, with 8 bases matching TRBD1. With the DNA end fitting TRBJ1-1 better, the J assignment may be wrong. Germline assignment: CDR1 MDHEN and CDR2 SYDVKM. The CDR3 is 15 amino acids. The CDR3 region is CASSSPRQVTGGAFF. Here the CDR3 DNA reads TGTGCCAGCAGTTCCCCCAGACAGGTCACAGGGGGAGCTTTCTTT.

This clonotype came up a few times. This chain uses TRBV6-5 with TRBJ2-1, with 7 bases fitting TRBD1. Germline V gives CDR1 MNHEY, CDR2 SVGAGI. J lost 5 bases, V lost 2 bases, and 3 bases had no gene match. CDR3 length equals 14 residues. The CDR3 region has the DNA TGTGCCAGCAGTTACGAGACAGGGAACAATGAGCAGTTCTTC. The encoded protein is CASSYETGNNEQFF.

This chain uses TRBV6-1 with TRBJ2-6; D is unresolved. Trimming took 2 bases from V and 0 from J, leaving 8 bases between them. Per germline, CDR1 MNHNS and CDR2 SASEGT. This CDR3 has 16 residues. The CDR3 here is CASSELARSGANVLTF. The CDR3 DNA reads TGTGCCAGCAGTGAACTTGCGCGCTCTGGGGCCAACGTCCTGACTTTC.

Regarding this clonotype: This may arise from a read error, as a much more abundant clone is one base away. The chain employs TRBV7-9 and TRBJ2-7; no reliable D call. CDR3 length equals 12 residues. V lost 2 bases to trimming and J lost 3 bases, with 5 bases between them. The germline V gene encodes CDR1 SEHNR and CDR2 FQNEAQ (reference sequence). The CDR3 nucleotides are TGTGCCAGCAGCTTAATCGACTACGAGCAGTACTTC. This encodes CASSLIDYEQYF.